Listed below are T cell receptor beta chains from one sample, sequenced in a study of blood T cell repertoires in COVID-19. Sequencing used immunoSEQ multiplex PCR; TCRdb keeps in-frame clones, though not all of them. The table lists around 29,000 clones, roughly 65% of them singletons. The material sequenced was peripheral blood. All receptors derive from a human donor in a cohort sampled during active COVID-19. The CDR3 runs from the conserved cysteine through the conserved F or W. The order of the fields is CDR3 protein, CDR3 DNA, V gene, clone size, D gene, J gene. D genes are given only for firm matches. Where a row states a size, it is once, few, many or the class of an expanded clone; other rows omit it.

CDR3 protein: CAIRQGAGEAFF
CDR3 DNA: TGTGCCATCAGACAGGGGGCCGGTGAAGCTTTCTTT
V gene: TRBV10-3
clone size: -
D gene: TRBD1
J gene: TRBJ1-1

CDR3 protein: CATSTGRETQYF
CDR3 DNA: TGTGCCACCAGCACAGGGAGGGAGACCCAGTACTTC
V gene: TRBV15
clone size: few
D gene: -
J gene: TRBJ2-5

CDR3 protein: CASSRGGSDRETQYF
CDR3 DNA: TGTGCCAGCAGTCGTGGCGGGTCAGATCGTGAGACCCAGTACTTC
V gene: TRBV27
clone size: -
D gene: -
J gene: TRBJ2-5

CDR3 protein: CAISESARVVSGQYF
CDR3 DNA: TGTGCCATCAGTGAGTCGGCCAGGGTAGTTTCCGGGCAGTACTTC
V gene: TRBV10-3
clone size: few
D gene: -
J gene: TRBJ2-7

CDR3 protein: CASSPQPGSGNTIYF
CDR3 DNA: TGCGCCAGCAGCCCCCAACCGGGGAGTGGAAACACCATATATTTT
V gene: TRBV5-1
clone size: -
D gene: -
J gene: TRBJ1-3

CDR3 protein: CSVEGGLGDTQYF
CDR3 DNA: TGCAGCGTTGAGGGGGGGCTGGGAGATACGCAGTATTTT
V gene: TRBV29-1
clone size: -
D gene: -
J gene: TRBJ2-3

CDR3 protein: CASSGQQETQYF
CDR3 DNA: TGTGCCAGCAGTGGGCAGCAAGAGACCCAGTACTTC
V gene: TRBV6-2/TRBV6-3
clone size: few
D gene: -
J gene: TRBJ2-5

CDR3 protein: CASSYLRGSTYEQYF
CDR3 DNA: TGTGCCAGCAGTTACCTCCGGGGTAGCACCTACGAGCAGTACTTC
V gene: TRBV6-2/TRBV6-3
clone size: -
D gene: -
J gene: TRBJ2-7

CDR3 protein: CASSPTRVGFYTEAFF
CDR3 DNA: TGTGCCAGCAGTCCTACCCGGGTAGGCTTTTACACTGAAGCTTTCTTT
V gene: TRBV28
clone size: -
D gene: -
J gene: TRBJ1-1

CDR3 protein: CASSDFRATTNEKLFF
CDR3 DNA: TGTGCCAGCAGTGATTTCAGGGCAACAACTAATGAAAAACTGTTTTTT
V gene: TRBV6-1
clone size: -
D gene: -
J gene: TRBJ1-4

CDR3 protein: CASSQDISTSGLAGGGYEQFF
CDR3 DNA: TGCGCCAGCAGCCAAGATATTTCAACTTCCGGACTAGCGGGAGGTGGCTATGAGCAGTTCTTC
V gene: TRBV4-1
clone size: once
D gene: TRBD2
J gene: TRBJ2-1

CDR3 protein: CASRQGLAFSGTDTQYF
CDR3 DNA: TGTGCCAGCAGACAGGGACTAGCCTTTAGCGGCACAGATACGCAGTATTTT
V gene: TRBV5-8
clone size: -
D gene: TRBD2
J gene: TRBJ2-3

CDR3 protein: CASSLDRVQMGYTF
CDR3 DNA: TGTGCCAGCAGTCTAGACAGGGTGCAAATGGGCTACACCTTC
V gene: TRBV28
clone size: many
D gene: TRBD1
J gene: TRBJ1-2

CDR3 protein: CASSQVGQGGKGYTF
CDR3 DNA: TGTGCCAGCAGCCAAGTGGGACAGGGAGGAAAGGGCTACACCTTC
V gene: TRBV3-1/TRBV3-2
clone size: -
D gene: TRBD1
J gene: TRBJ1-2

CDR3 protein: CASSQAMNTEAFF
CDR3 DNA: TGCGCCAGCAGCCAAGCCATGAACACTGAAGCTTTCTTT
V gene: TRBV4-3
clone size: -
D gene: -
J gene: TRBJ1-1

CDR3 protein: CASSQGGNTEAFF
CDR3 DNA: TGTGCCAGCAGTCAGGGAGGGAACACTGAAGCTTTCTTT
V gene: TRBV14
clone size: -
D gene: -
J gene: TRBJ1-1

CDR3 protein: CASSLLAKNIQYF
CDR3 DNA: TGTGCCAGCTCCCTTCTAGCCAAAAACATTCAGTACTTC
V gene: TRBV11-2
clone size: -
D gene: -
J gene: TRBJ2-4

CDR3 protein: CASSATGRTTEAFF
CDR3 DNA: TGTGCCAGCAGCGCGACAGGGAGGACCACTGAAGCTTTCTTT
V gene: TRBV9
clone size: few
D gene: TRBD1
J gene: TRBJ1-1

CDR3 protein: CASRGLAGERSSYNEQFF
CDR3 DNA: TGTGCCAGCAGGGGACTAGCGGGGGAGCGGAGCTCCTACAATGAGCAGTTCTTC
V gene: TRBV27
clone size: -
D gene: TRBD2
J gene: TRBJ2-1

CDR3 protein: CASSGRTGLPTEAFF
CDR3 DNA: TGTGCCAGCAGCGGACGGACAGGCCTGCCCACTGAAGCTTTCTTT
V gene: TRBV7-2
clone size: once
D gene: TRBD1
J gene: TRBJ1-1

CDR3 protein: CASSLGGTYEQYF
CDR3 DNA: TGTGCCAGCAGTTTAGGCGGCACCTACGAGCAGTACTTC
V gene: TRBV27
clone size: -
D gene: -
J gene: TRBJ2-7

CDR3 protein: CASSLAPAGGYVDTQYF
CDR3 DNA: TGTGCCAGCAGCTTAGCCCCGGCAGGGGGCTATGTAGATACGCAGTATTTT
V gene: TRBV7-6
clone size: -
D gene: TRBD1
J gene: TRBJ2-3

CDR3 protein: CALRGQGHPNYGYTF
CDR3 DNA: TGTGCCCTTAGAGGTCAGGGGCATCCTAACTATGGCTACACCTTC
V gene: TRBV28
clone size: few
D gene: -
J gene: TRBJ1-2

CDR3 protein: CASSFSQFYGYTF
CDR3 DNA: TGTGCCAGCAGCTTCAGTCAGTTCTATGGCTACACCTTC
V gene: TRBV5-8
clone size: few
D gene: -
J gene: TRBJ1-2

CDR3 protein: CASTRQMDTEAFF
CDR3 DNA: TGTGCCAGCACCCGACAGATGGACACTGAAGCTTTCTTT
V gene: TRBV12-3/TRBV12-4
clone size: once
D gene: -
J gene: TRBJ1-1

CDR3 protein: CASSRQGPHEQYF
CDR3 DNA: TGTGCCAGCAGCCGACAGGGGCCCCACGAGCAGTACTTC
V gene: TRBV11-2
clone size: -
D gene: TRBD1
J gene: TRBJ2-7

CDR3 protein: CASSYSQGLGETQYF
CDR3 DNA: TGTGCCAGCAGTTACTCACAGGGGTTGGGGGAGACCCAGTACTTC
V gene: TRBV6-5
clone size: -
D gene: TRBD1
J gene: TRBJ2-5

CDR3 protein: CASSKDRMGDTQYF
CDR3 DNA: TGTGCCAGCAGCAAGGACAGGATGGGAGATACGCAGTATTTT
V gene: TRBV11-2
clone size: -
D gene: TRBD1
J gene: TRBJ2-3